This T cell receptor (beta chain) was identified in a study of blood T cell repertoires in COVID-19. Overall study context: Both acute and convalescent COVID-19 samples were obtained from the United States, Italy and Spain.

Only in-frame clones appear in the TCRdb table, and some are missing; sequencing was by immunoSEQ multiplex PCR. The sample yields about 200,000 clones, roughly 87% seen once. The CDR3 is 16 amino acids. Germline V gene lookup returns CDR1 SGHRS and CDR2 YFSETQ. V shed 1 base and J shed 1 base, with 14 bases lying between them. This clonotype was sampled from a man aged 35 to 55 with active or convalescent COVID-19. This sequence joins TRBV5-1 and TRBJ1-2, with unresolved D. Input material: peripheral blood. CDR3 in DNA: TGCGCCAGCAGCTTGCCCGGAGGGAAAAATAACTATGGCTACACCTTC. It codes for CASSLPGGKNNYGYTF. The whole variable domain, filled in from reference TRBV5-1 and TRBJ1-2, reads KAGVTQTPRYLIKTRGQQVTLSCSPISGHRSVSWYQQTPGQGLQFLFEYFSETQRNKGNFPGRFSGRQFSNSRSEMNVSTLELGDSALYLCASSLPGGKNNYGYTFGSGTRLTVV.